This is a list of T cell receptor beta chains from one sample in a study of blood T cell repertoires in COVID-19. Here immunoSEQ multiplex PCR was the method, and the copy in TCRdb shows in-frame clones only, minus some. The sample yields roughly 180,000 clones, approximately 85% seen once. The specimen sequenced was peripheral blood. The receptors were sampled from an older woman with acute or convalescent COVID-19. Each CDR3 is given with its conserved first and last residue. The order of the fields is V gene, clone size, D gene, J gene, CDR3 protein, CDR3 DNA. D genes are given only for firm matches. Not all rows give a size; the values are once, few, many and, for expanded clones, a class.

V gene: TRBV19; clone size: NA; D gene: TRBD1; J gene: TRBJ1-2; CDR3 protein: CASSRGDRAHTF; CDR3 DNA: TGTGCCAGTAGTAGGGGCGACAGGGCCCACACCTTC
V gene: TRBV5-4; clone size: NA; D gene: NA; J gene: TRBJ2-5; CDR3 protein: CASSLQSGRDQETQYF; CDR3 DNA: TGTGCCAGCAGTCTCCAGAGCGGACGAGACCAAGAGACCCAGTACTTC
V gene: TRBV3-1/TRBV3-2; clone size: once; D gene: TRBD2; J gene: TRBJ2-3; CDR3 protein: CASSQVGLAASTDTQYF; CDR3 DNA: TGTGCCAGCAGCCAAGTCGGGCTAGCGGCAAGCACAGATACGCAGTATTTT
V gene: TRBV2; clone size: once; D gene: NA; J gene: TRBJ1-1; CDR3 protein: CARQGAEAFF; CDR3 DNA: TGTGCCAGACAAGGGGCTGAAGCTTTCTTT
V gene: TRBV19; clone size: NA; D gene: TRBD1; J gene: TRBJ1-5; CDR3 protein: CASSPEDRGGNQPQHF; CDR3 DNA: TGTGCCAGTAGTCCAGAGGACAGGGGAGGAAATCAGCCCCAGCATTTT
V gene: TRBV5-1; clone size: once; D gene: TRBD2; J gene: TRBJ2-1; CDR3 protein: CASSVVAGGSYNEQFF; CDR3 DNA: TGCGCCAGCAGCGTAGTAGCGGGAGGTTCCTACAATGAGCAGTTCTTC
V gene: TRBV13; clone size: NA; D gene: NA; J gene: TRBJ1-4; CDR3 protein: CASSLRVTGKLFF; CDR3 DNA: TGTGCCAGCAGCTTAAGAGTAACAGGGAAACTGTTTTTT
V gene: TRBV7-8; clone size: NA; D gene: TRBD1; J gene: TRBJ1-2; CDR3 protein: CASSLYDRGSSNYGYTF; CDR3 DNA: TGTGCCAGCAGCTTGTATGACAGGGGGTCGTCTAACTATGGCTACACCTTC
V gene: TRBV12-1; clone size: NA; D gene: NA; J gene: TRBJ2-2; CDR3 protein: CASSFCRCGSGVGELFF; CDR3 DNA: TGTGCCAGCAGCTTTTGTCGGTGCGGCTCGGGGGTCGGGGAGCTGTTTTTT
V gene: TRBV19; clone size: NA; D gene: TRBD2; J gene: TRBJ2-2; CDR3 protein: CASSFAGGAGTGELFF; CDR3 DNA: TGTGCCAGTAGTTTCGCGGGGGGGGCTGGCACCGGGGAGCTGTTTTTT
V gene: TRBV14; clone size: NA; D gene: NA; J gene: TRBJ1-2; CDR3 protein: CASSQGSGNYGYTF; CDR3 DNA: TGTGCCAGCAGCCAAGGTTCCGGTAACTATGGCTACACCTTC
V gene: TRBV28; clone size: NA; D gene: NA; J gene: TRBJ1-6; CDR3 protein: CASSPGGSPLHF; CDR3 DNA: TGTGCCAGCAGCCCGGGAGGCTCACCCCTCCACTTT
V gene: TRBV7-9; clone size: NA; D gene: NA; J gene: TRBJ1-1; CDR3 protein: CASSSQGRIVQAFF; CDR3 DNA: TGTGCCAGCAGCTCCCAGGGGCGCATTGTCCAAGCTTTCTTT
V gene: TRBV10-2; clone size: NA; D gene: TRBD2; J gene: TRBJ2-1; CDR3 protein: CASSEGGRYNEQFF; CDR3 DNA: TGCGCCAGCAGTGAAGGCGGGAGGTACAATGAGCAGTTCTTC
V gene: TRBV29-1; clone size: NA; D gene: TRBD1; J gene: TRBJ1-1; CDR3 protein: CSVWDRGFGEAFF; CDR3 DNA: TGCAGCGTTTGGGACAGGGGGTTCGGTGAAGCTTTCTTT
V gene: TRBV11-2; clone size: once; D gene: NA; J gene: TRBJ1-1; CDR3 protein: CASQGGTEAFF; CDR3 DNA: TGTGCCAGCCAAGGAGGCACTGAAGCTTTCTTT
V gene: TRBV5-1; clone size: few; D gene: NA; J gene: TRBJ1-3; CDR3 protein: CASSLDRTDSGNTIYF; CDR3 DNA: TGCGCCAGCAGCTTGGACAGGACAGACTCTGGAAACACCATATATTTT
V gene: TRBV5-6; clone size: once; D gene: TRBD1; J gene: TRBJ1-3; CDR3 protein: CASRTGQGGNTIYF; CDR3 DNA: TGTGCCAGCAGGACGGGACAGGGTGGAAACACCATATATTTT
V gene: TRBV28; clone size: NA; D gene: TRBD2; J gene: TRBJ2-3; CDR3 protein: CASSFVGGPFLTDTQYF; CDR3 DNA: TGTGCCAGCAGTTTTGTGGGAGGGCCTTTTCTGACAGATACGCAGTATTTT
V gene: TRBV30; clone size: NA; D gene: TRBD1; J gene: TRBJ1-4; CDR3 protein: CAWSAGTGGSEKLFF; CDR3 DNA: TGTGCCTGGAGCGCAGGGACAGGGGGAAGTGAAAAACTGTTTTTT
V gene: TRBV28; clone size: NA; D gene: NA; J gene: TRBJ1-1; CDR3 protein: CASRQGGPNTEAFF; CDR3 DNA: TGTGCCAGCAGGCAGGGAGGTCCCAACACTGAAGCTTTCTTT
V gene: TRBV5-5; clone size: NA; D gene: NA; J gene: TRBJ1-5; CDR3 protein: CASSLGHYQPQHF; CDR3 DNA: TGTGCCAGCAGCTTGGGGCATTATCAGCCCCAGCATTTT
V gene: TRBV23-1; clone size: NA; D gene: NA; J gene: TRBJ2-1; CDR3 protein: CASTPPASGTLYNEQFF; CDR3 DNA: TGCGCCAGCACTCCTCCTGCCTCCGGGACACTCTACAATGAGCAGTTCTTC
V gene: TRBV10-1; clone size: NA; D gene: TRBD2; J gene: TRBJ2-3; CDR3 protein: CASSANSGQAGTSGRSDTQYF; CDR3 DNA: TGCGCCAGCAGTGCGAATTCGGGGCAGGCCGGGACTAGCGGGAGGTCAGATACGCAGTATTTT
V gene: TRBV19; clone size: once; D gene: TRBD2; J gene: TRBJ2-1; CDR3 protein: CASSPPLAGPRFF; CDR3 DNA: TGTGCCAGTAGTCCCCCTTTAGCGGGCCCACGGTTCTTC
V gene: TRBV6-4; clone size: NA; D gene: NA; J gene: TRBJ2-2; CDR3 protein: CASSLDRNTGELFF; CDR3 DNA: TGTGCCAGCAGCCTAGACAGGAACACCGGGGAGCTGTTTTTT
V gene: TRBV18; clone size: NA; D gene: NA; J gene: TRBJ2-3; CDR3 protein: CASSPLPLSTDTQYF; CDR3 DNA: TGTGCCAGCTCACCACTCCCTCTAAGCACAGATACGCAGTATTTT
V gene: TRBV28; clone size: NA; D gene: NA; J gene: TRBJ1-5; CDR3 protein: CASSLSGGLQPQHF; CDR3 DNA: TGTGCCAGCAGTTTATCCGGGGGTTTGCAGCCCCAGCATTTT
V gene: TRBV7-9; clone size: NA; D gene: NA; J gene: TRBJ2-1; CDR3 protein: CASSLRGSPSEQFF; CDR3 DNA: TGTGCCAGCAGCTTAAGAGGGAGCCCTAGTGAGCAGTTCTTC
V gene: TRBV3-1/TRBV3-2; clone size: NA; D gene: NA; J gene: TRBJ1-2; CDR3 protein: CASSPELRLGYTF; CDR3 DNA: TGTGCCAGCAGCCCCGAGCTCCGACTTGGCTACACCTTC
V gene: TRBV29-1; clone size: NA; D gene: TRBD1; J gene: TRBJ2-7; CDR3 protein: CSVERGGKVPYEQYF; CDR3 DNA: TGCAGCGTTGAACGAGGGGGCAAAGTCCCCTACGAGCAGTACTTC
V gene: TRBV4-1; clone size: NA; D gene: NA; J gene: TRBJ2-1; CDR3 protein: CASSQDKPEPEQFF; CDR3 DNA: TGCGCCAGCAGCCAAGATAAGCCGGAGCCTGAGCAGTTCTTC
V gene: TRBV11-2; clone size: once; D gene: NA; J gene: TRBJ2-1; CDR3 protein: CASSISGLTYNEQFF; CDR3 DNA: TGTGCCAGCAGCATTAGCGGCCTTACCTACAATGAGCAGTTCTTC
V gene: TRBV27; clone size: NA; D gene: TRBD1; J gene: TRBJ1-2; CDR3 protein: CASSLAGQGSHGYTF; CDR3 DNA: TGTGCCAGCAGTTTAGCCGGACAGGGGAGTCATGGCTACACCTTC
V gene: TRBV2; clone size: NA; D gene: TRBD1; J gene: TRBJ1-4; CDR3 protein: CASSPDRVGEKLFF; CDR3 DNA: TGTGCCAGCAGTCCCGACAGGGTAGGCGAAAAACTGTTTTTT
V gene: TRBV2; clone size: NA; D gene: NA; J gene: TRBJ2-1; CDR3 protein: CASSDGSWTVTYNEQFF; CDR3 DNA: TGTGCCAGCAGTGATGGGAGTTGGACAGTAACTTACAATGAGCAGTTCTTC
V gene: TRBV12-3/TRBV12-4; clone size: NA; D gene: NA; J gene: TRBJ2-7; CDR3 protein: CASSERRLNEQYF; CDR3 DNA: TGTGCCAGCAGCGAGAGGCGTTTAAACGAGCAGTACTTC
V gene: TRBV15; clone size: NA; D gene: NA; J gene: TRBJ2-1; CDR3 protein: CATRRETNNEQFF; CDR3 DNA: TGTGCCACCAGGAGAGAGACTAACAATGAGCAGTTCTTC
V gene: TRBV27; clone size: NA; D gene: TRBD2; J gene: TRBJ2-7; CDR3 protein: CASSMLGLAGAYEQYF; CDR3 DNA: TGTGCCAGCAGTATGCTCGGCCTAGCGGGGGCCTACGAGCAGTACTTC
V gene: TRBV15; clone size: NA; D gene: NA; J gene: TRBJ2-3; CDR3 protein: CATSNYGSTDTQYF; CDR3 DNA: TGTGCCACCAGCAATTACGGGAGCACAGATACGCAGTATTTT
V gene: TRBV19; clone size: NA; D gene: NA; J gene: TRBJ2-1; CDR3 protein: CASSIGGGPEFF; CDR3 DNA: TGTGCCAGTAGTATAGGCGGAGGGCCTGAGTTCTTC
V gene: TRBV5-1; clone size: NA; D gene: TRBD1; J gene: TRBJ2-6; CDR3 protein: CASSVGQGALSGANVLTF; CDR3 DNA: TGCGCCAGCAGCGTGGGACAGGGGGCGCTTTCTGGGGCCAACGTCCTGACTTTC
V gene: TRBV20-1; clone size: NA; D gene: NA; J gene: TRBJ2-1; CDR3 protein: CSATINEEQFF; CDR3 DNA: TGCAGTGCTACCATTAACGAGGAGCAGTTCTTC
V gene: TRBV11-2; clone size: NA; D gene: TRBD2; J gene: TRBJ2-1; CDR3 protein: CASSLEAGGRINEQFF; CDR3 DNA: TGTGCCAGCAGCTTAGAAGCTGGCGGGAGGATCAATGAGCAGTTCTTC
V gene: TRBV6-6; clone size: NA; D gene: NA; J gene: TRBJ2-3; CDR3 protein: CASSFRTSTDTQYF; CDR3 DNA: TGTGCCAGCAGTTTTAGGACTAGCACAGATACGCAGTATTTT
V gene: TRBV2; clone size: NA; D gene: NA; J gene: TRBJ1-5; CDR3 protein: CASSDQGKKHQPQHF; CDR3 DNA: TGTGCCAGCAGTGACCAGGGTAAAAAGCATCAGCCCCAGCATTTT